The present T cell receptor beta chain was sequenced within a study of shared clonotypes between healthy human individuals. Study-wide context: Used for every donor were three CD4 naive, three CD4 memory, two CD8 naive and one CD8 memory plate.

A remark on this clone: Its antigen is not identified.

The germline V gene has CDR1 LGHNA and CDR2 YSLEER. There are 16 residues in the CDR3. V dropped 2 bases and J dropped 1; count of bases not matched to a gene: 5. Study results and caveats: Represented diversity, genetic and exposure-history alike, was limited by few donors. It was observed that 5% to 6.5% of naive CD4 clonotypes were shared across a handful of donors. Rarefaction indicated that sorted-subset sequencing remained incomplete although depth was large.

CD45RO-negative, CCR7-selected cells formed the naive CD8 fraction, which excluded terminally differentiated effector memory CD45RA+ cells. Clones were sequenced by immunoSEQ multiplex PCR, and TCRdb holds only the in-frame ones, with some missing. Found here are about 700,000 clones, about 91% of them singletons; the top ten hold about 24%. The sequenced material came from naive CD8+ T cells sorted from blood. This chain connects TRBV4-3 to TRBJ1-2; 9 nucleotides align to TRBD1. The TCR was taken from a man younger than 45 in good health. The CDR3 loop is CASSQRDRAVNYGYTF. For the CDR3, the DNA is TGCGCCAGCAGCCAACGGGACAGGGCAGTTAACTATGGCTACACCTTC.